The 12 T cell receptor beta chains below were found in one sample sequenced in a study of blood T cell repertoires in COVID-19. TCRdb's table, derived via immunoSEQ multiplex PCR, lists solely in-frame clones and lacks some. The table shows roughly 250,000 clones, with around 90% occurring only once. What was sequenced was peripheral blood. These receptors came from a woman aged 40 to 49 with acute or convalescent COVID-19.

This clone was observed a single time. The chain recombines TRBV5-8 with TRBJ2-2, with 7 bases fitting TRBD1. The J segment lost 1 base and the V segment lost 3 bases, leaving 6 bases of the junction unmatched. The germline V gene encodes CDR1 SGHTS and CDR2 YDEGEE. The CDR3 sequence is 16 residues long. CDR3 coding DNA: TGTGCCAGCAGCTCGCCGGGACAGCTGAACACCGGGGAGCTGTTTTTT. Translating gives CASSSPGQLNTGELFF.

The chain has TRBV10-3 and TRBJ1-1; D gene uncertain. Looked up from germline, CDR1 is ENHRY and CDR2 is SYGVKD. V was trimmed by 7 bases and J by 5 bases, leaving 14 bases between them. The CDR3 is 13 amino acids. The CDR3 spells CAIKREVETEAFF. In DNA, the CDR3 is TGTGCCATCAAGAGGGAGGTTGAAACTGAAGCTTTCTTT.

This chain joins TRBV27 and TRBJ2-1; D unclear. Deletions cut 7 bases from V and 4 bases from J, with 14 bases between. The CDR3 has 14 residues. The germline CDR1 and CDR2 sequences are MNHEY and SMNVEV (reference sequence). The CDR3: CASTTPTEYNEQFF. DNA for the CDR3: TGTGCCAGCACTACACCCACGGAGTACAATGAGCAGTTCTTC.

The chain joins TRBV5-1 to TRBJ1-2; D unresolved. The ends were cut back, 2 bases at V and 8 bases at J, with 22 bases in the middle. The V gene's germline CDR1 is SGHRS and CDR2 YFSETQ. This CDR3 region has 16 residues. In nucleotides, the CDR3 is TGCGCCAGCAGCTTCCTGCCCGGTCAAAGCTTACCGGGCTACACCTTC. Protein product: CASSFLPGQSLPGYTF.

The chain has TRBV5-5 and TRBJ2-7, with D tentatively TRBD2 (7 bases). This CDR3 has 14 residues. Per germline, CDR1 SGHKS and CDR2 YYEKEE (reference sequence). V lost 4 bases and J 1 base, leaving 12 bases between the germline ends. DNA of the CDR3: TGTGCCAGCAGCGGGGGGGCGGAATCCTACGAGCAGTACGTC. This translates into CASSGGAESYEQYV.

This clone was counted once. The rearrangement uses TRBV7-3 and TRBJ2-2; 9 nucleotides line up with TRBD2. The CDR3 contains 16 residues. Germline lookup yields CDR1 SGHTA and CDR2 FQGTGA. The V and J ends lost 5 bases and 6 bases, in that order; junction bases with no gene match: 10. CDR3 sequence: CASSRTPAGGPGELFF. CDR3 DNA: TGTGCCAGCAGCCGCACCCCTGCGGGGGGGCCCGGGGAGCTGTTTTTT.

The chain is built from TRBV10-3 and TRBJ1-5; TRBD1 matches 8 bases. The length of the CDR3 is 14 residues. Losses at the gene ends were 6 bases for V and 6 bases for J; bases not matched to a gene: 7. CDR1 ENHRY and CDR2 SYGVKD come from the germline V gene. The CDR3 nucleotides read TGTGCCATCAGGGAGACAGGGGTGAGTCAGCCCCAGCATTTT. It encodes CAIRETGVSQPQHF.

This chain connects TRBV5-1 to TRBJ2-2, with TRBD1 as a possible D gene (6 bases). In germline, CDR1 is SGHRS, CDR2 YFSETQ. The length of the CDR3 is 14 residues. V gave up 4 bases and J gave up 4 bases, with 11 bases separating them. The CDR3 reads CASSGGQRTGELFF. The CDR3 DNA follows: TGCGCCAGCAGCGGAGGACAGCGCACCGGGGAGCTGTTTTTT.

The chain couples TRBV30 to TRBJ1-6, with TRBD1 identical over 8 bases. V gave up 0 bases and J gave up 10 bases; unmatched junction bases: 5. Germline V gene sequence: CDR1 GTSNPN, CDR2 SVGIG (reference sequence). CDR3 length: 14 residues. CDR3 coding DNA: TGTGCCTGGAGTGTTGGACAGGGCACCTCACCCCTCCACTTT. Its protein product is CAWSVGQGTSPLHF. The full variable domain, rest sourced from reference TRBV30 and TRBJ1-6, is SQTIHQWPATLVQPVGSPLSLECTVEGTSNPNLYWYRQAAGRGLQLLFYSVGIGQISSEVPQNLSASRPQDRQFILSSKKLLLSDSGFYLCAWSVGQGTSPLHFGNGTRLTVT.

The genes are TRBV19 and TRBJ2-5, with TRBD1 matching 8 bases. There are 15 residues in the CDR3. CDR1 LNHDA and CDR2 SQIVND come from the germline V gene (reference sequence). Trimming took 4 bases from V and 4 from J; bases not matched to a gene: 8. The CDR3: CASSSWDRRPETQYF. Written as DNA, the CDR3 is TGTGCCAGTAGTAGCTGGGACAGGCGCCCAGAGACCCAGTACTTC.

The rearrangement joins TRBV19 to TRBJ1-2; D gene unclear. CDR1 LNHDA and CDR2 SQIVND come from the germline V gene (reference sequence). The CDR3 length is 14 residues. V lost 0 bases and J lost 4, with 9 bases in between. CDR3 bases: TGTGCCAGTAGTATAGAGGGAGCGGGCTATGGCTACACCTTC. It encodes CASSIEGAGYGYTF.

This chain joins TRBV7-2 and TRBJ1-2; D perhaps matches TRBD1 (6 bases). Germline assignment: CDR1 SGHTA and CDR2 FQGNSA. The CDR3 sequence is 15 residues long. V dropped 1 base and J dropped 4 bases, with 13 bases sitting between them. This chain's CDR3 is CASSLVQGISYGYTF. The DNA of the CDR3 is TGTGCCAGCAGCTTAGTACAGGGAATTTCCTATGGCTACACCTTC.